Shown below are 26 T cell receptor beta chains from a single sample sequenced in a study of T cell clonotyping in hematopoietic cell transplantation. The assay was immunoSEQ multiplex PCR, and TCRdb's table has in-frame clones only and misses some. The table includes tens of thousands of clones, about 93% detected once. The sample consisted of PBMCs, taken 100 days after allogeneic stem cell transplant. Receptors were obtained from a female patient between 50 and 60 years old who had an allogeneic stem cell transplant from a related donor, so the T cells may come from the graft donor. Some clones in this sample may be carry-over from other donors' samples.

The chain carries TRBV27 and TRBJ1-2, with TRBD1 matching 11 bases. V was clipped by 10 bases and J by 8 bases; unmatched bases: 3. Germline V gives CDR1 MNHEY, CDR2 SMNVEV (reference sequence). The CDR3 covers 11 residues. The CDR3, as DNA: TGTGCCACTAGGACAGGGGGCGGCTACACCTTC. Translation: CATRTGGGYTF.

This rearrangement joins TRBV9 to TRBJ2-3; a possible D gene is TRBD1 (5 bases). Germline V gene lookup returns CDR1 SGDLS and CDR2 YYNGEE. Trimming stripped 0 bases from V and 4 bases from J, with 9 bases between. This CDR3 region has 14 residues. The CDR3 sequence is CASSVGGHPDTQYF. The CDR3 region has the DNA TGTGCCAGCAGCGTAGGGGGCCACCCAGATACGCAGTATTTT. Full variable domain (missing parts from reference TRBV9 and TRBJ2-3): DSGVTQTPKHLITATGQRVTLRCSPRSGDLSVYWYQQSLDQGLQFLIQYYNGEERAKGNILERFSAQQFPDLHSELNLSSLELGDSALYFCASSVGGHPDTQYFGPGTRLTVL.

The rearrangement joins TRBV6-1 to TRBJ2-7; 9 nucleotides line up with TRBD1. The junction had 6 bases not matched to a gene; V was cut back by 6 bases and J by 3 bases. The CDR3 totals 14 residues. CDR1 and CDR2 (germline): MNHNS, SASEGT. Here the CDR3 reads CASRVDRGDYEQYF. The DNA of the CDR3 is TGTGCCAGCAGAGTCGACAGGGGGGACTACGAGCAGTACTTC.

The chain couples TRBV4-3 to TRBJ1-2; 7 bases are shared with TRBD1. With 6 bases clipped from V and 3 bases from J, the junction kept 4 bases outside the gene matches. CDR3 length: 13 residues. Germline V lookup: CDR1 LGHNA, CDR2 YSLEER. The DNA of the CDR3 is TGCGCCAGCAGTTACGACAGGGACTATGGCTACACCTTC. This gives the protein CASSYDRDYGYTF.

The chain employs TRBV4-1 and TRBJ1-5; unclear D gene. The CDR3 loop spans 14 amino acids. Germline CDR1 reads MGHRA; CDR2 reads YSYEKL. Trimming removed 0 bases at V and 4 bases at J, with 7 bases between. In nucleotides, the CDR3 is TGCGCCAGCAGCCAAGAAAATGGTAATCAGCCCCAGCATTTT. This codes for CASSQENGNQPQHF.

The chain combines TRBV4-3 with TRBJ1-3; D is undetermined. V dropped 2 bases and J dropped 4 bases, with 18 bases sitting between them. The CDR3 runs to 17 residues. In germline, CDR1 is LGHNA, CDR2 YSLEER. The CDR3 bases are TGCGCCAGCAGCCAAACCATCGGGGAGGACTGGGGAAACACCATATATTTT. Its protein is CASSQTIGEDWGNTIYF.

The J gene is TRBJ2-7, the V gene TRBV14; D uncertain. Looked up from germline, CDR1 is SGHDN and CDR2 is FVKESK. Trimming left V 0 bases short and J 2 bases short, with 8 bases between. This CDR3 contains 14 residues. The CDR3 spells CASSQDLNTYEQYF. The CDR3 DNA reads as TGTGCCAGCAGCCAAGATTTAAACACCTACGAGCAGTACTTC.

CDR3 coding DNA: TGCGCCAGCAGCTGGGATGGACAAGTCTACACCTTC. This gives the protein CASSWDGQVYTF. The chain is built from TRBV5-1 and TRBJ1-2; D is possibly TRBD1 (5 bases). CDR1 SGHRS and CDR2 YFSETQ come from the germline V gene. The CDR3 covers 12 residues. Trimming stripped 3 bases from V and 10 bases from J, with 13 bases between.

The chain has TRBV19 and TRBJ2-7, with D tentatively TRBD1 (6 bases). Trimming removed 9 bases from V and 2 bases from J, with 8 bases in between. Germline-derived CDR1 and CDR2 are LNHDA and SQIVND (reference sequence). The CDR3 sequence is 11 residues long. The DNA of the CDR3 is TGTGCCAGCAGGGGAACCTACGAGCAGTACTTC. It translates to CASRGTYEQYF. Full variable domain (missing parts from reference TRBV19 and TRBJ2-7): DGGITQSPKYLFRKEGQNVTLSCEQNLNHDAMYWYRQDPGQGLRLIYYSQIVNDFQKGDIAEGYSVSREKKESFPLTVTSAQKNPTAFYLCASRGTYEQYFGPGTRLTVT.

The chain has TRBV10-3 and TRBJ1-5, with D unresolved. The germline V gene encodes CDR1 ENHRY and CDR2 SYGVKD. CDR3 length: 17 residues. V gave up 3 bases and J gave up 6 bases, with 21 bases separating them. CDR3 sequence reads: CAISDRFEGEYGQPQHF. Written as DNA, the CDR3 is TGTGCCATCAGTGACCGCTTTGAGGGCGAATACGGTCAGCCCCAGCATTTT.

J is TRBJ1-4 and V is TRBV5-6; 8 positions agree with TRBD1. Germline V gives CDR1 SGHDT, CDR2 YYEEEE. The CDR3 has 14 amino acids. V shed 3 bases and J 5 bases; nucleotides not matched to a gene: 3. Here the CDR3 reads CASSYDRGNEKLFF. The CDR3 DNA reads as TGTGCCAGCAGCTACGACAGGGGAAATGAAAAACTGTTTTTT.

This clone has just a few counts. The chain couples TRBV19 to TRBJ2-5; D is possibly TRBD2 (5 bases). Trimming pared 5 bases from V and 4 bases from J, leaving 20 bases between. CDR3 length: 16 residues. CDR1 and CDR2 from the germline V gene are LNHDA and SQIVND (reference sequence). This CDR3 is CASSEASGSRGETQYF. The CDR3 coding sequence is TGTGCCAGTAGTGAGGCTTCGGGGAGTCGGGGAGAGACCCAGTACTTC.

This chain links TRBV30 with TRBJ2-7; the match to TRBD1 covers 7 bases. V gave up 1 base and J gave up 3 bases; unmatched junction bases: 3. The CDR3 is 13 residues long. Germline V gene lookup returns CDR1 GTSNPN and CDR2 SVGIG (reference sequence). In DNA form, the CDR3 reads TGTGCCTGGAGTGAGGGGGCCTTCTACGAGCAGTACTTC. Protein: CAWSEGAFYEQYF.

This chain uses TRBV6-5 with TRBJ2-7, with 11 bases lining up with TRBD2. The length of the CDR3 is 15 residues. Germline V gene lookup returns CDR1 MNHEY and CDR2 SVGAGI. Trimming cost V 4 bases and J 3 bases; bases outside gene matches: 5. The CDR3 DNA is TGTGCCAGCAGTTTACTAGCGGGGGAGAACTACGAGCAGTACTTC. It yields the protein CASSLLAGENYEQYF.

This clone came up a few times. The chain links TRBV11-2 to TRBJ2-5; D is uncertain. Trimming removed 5 bases at V and 1 base at J, with 17 bases between. The CDR3 sequence is 16 residues long. Per the germline V gene, CDR1 is SGHAT and CDR2 is FQNNGV. DNA of the CDR3: TGTGCCAGCAGCCAAGGACGGAAGCAAACCCAAGAGACCCAGTACTTC. Translated: CASSQGRKQTQETQYF.

The rearrangement joins TRBV11-2 to TRBJ1-1; no definite D call. The CDR3 is made up of 16 amino acids. The germline CDR1 and CDR2 sequences are SGHAT and FQNNGV. The V gene lost 0 bases and the J gene lost 4 bases, with 15 bases spanning the gap. CDR3 in DNA: TGTGCCAGCAGCTTAGACCCCAAACAGAGTTTCACTGAAGCTTTCTTT. This sequence encodes CASSLDPKQSFTEAFF.

The V gene is TRBV23-1, the J gene TRBJ1-1, with a possible D match to TRBD1 (5 bases). TRBV23-1 is an open reading frame whose function is uncertain. This CDR3 comprises 15 residues. V lost 8 bases and J 6 bases, leaving 22 bases between the germline ends. This CDR3 reads CASFPLGGVGAEAFF. CDR3 DNA sequence: TGCGCCAGCTTCCCACTTGGAGGGGTGGGGGCTGAAGCTTTCTTT.

This chain connects TRBV9 to TRBJ2-2, with D unclear. V lost 4 bases and J lost 3, with 7 bases in between. The CDR3 length is 13 residues. Germline CDR1 is SGDLS and CDR2 is YYNGEE. The CDR3: CASSSRYTGELFF. The CDR3 region has the DNA TGTGCCAGCAGCTCGCGTTACACCGGGGAGCTGTTTTTT.

V gene TRBV2 combines with J gene TRBJ1-2, with D possibly being TRBD1 (6 bases). Germline V lookup: CDR1 SNHLY, CDR2 FYNNEI. This CDR3 is 14 amino acids long. Deletions cut 3 bases from V and 6 bases from J, with 14 bases between. CDR3 in amino acids: CASSDWSGVDGYTF. CDR3 bases: TGTGCCAGCAGTGATTGGTCAGGGGTTGATGGCTACACCTTC.

This chain joins TRBV11-3 and TRBJ2-5; D is perhaps TRBD1 or TRBD2 (5 bases each). This CDR3 has 14 residues. Germline V gene lookup returns CDR1 SGHNT and CDR2 YENEEA. Trimming removed 4 bases from V and 5 bases from J, with 14 bases in between. The CDR3 here is CASSSGTSLETQYF. The CDR3 DNA sequence: TGTGCCAGCAGCTCTGGGACGTCTTTGGAGACCCAGTACTTC. The full variable domain, in which reference TRBV11-3 and TRBJ2-5 provide the parts outside the CDR3, is EAGVVQSPRYKIIEKKQPVAFWCNPISGHNTLYWYLQNLGQGPELLIRYENEEAVDDSQLPKDRFSAERLKGVDSTLKIQPAELGDSAVYLCASSSGTSLETQYFGPGTRLLVL.

The chain uses TRBV29-1 and TRBJ2-7; possible D gene TRBD2, 6 bases. The CDR3 is made up of 13 amino acids. V lost 5 bases, J lost 0 bases, and 11 bases lay in between. Germline CDR1 SQVTM, CDR2 ANQGSEA. CDR3 sequence (DNA): TGCAGCGTTCGGGGGACCTCCTCCTACGAGCAGTACTTC. Protein: CSVRGTSSYEQYF.

This rearrangement joins TRBV2 to TRBJ1-2; TRBD1 aligns across 7 bases. Germline assignment: CDR1 SNHLY and CDR2 FYNNEI. With 4 bases clipped from V and 0 bases from J, the junction kept 2 bases outside the gene matches. The CDR3 contains 14 residues. CDR3 DNA: TGTGCCAGCAGTGGGACAGGCCCTAACTATGGCTACACCTTC. Its protein is CASSGTGPNYGYTF.

V usage is TRBV2 and J usage is TRBJ1-2; the match to TRBD1 covers 8 bases. The ends lost 6 bases at V and 4 bases at J; junction bases unmatched: 7. The CDR3 runs 14 residues. CDR1 is SNHLY, CDR2 FYNNEI, per germline. This CDR3 reads CASSRTGQSYGYTF. The CDR3 DNA reads TGTGCCAGCAGCCGGACAGGGCAGAGCTATGGCTACACCTTC.

V usage is TRBV11-3 and J usage is TRBJ2-2; D is possibly TRBD1 (6 bases). Looked up from germline, CDR1 is SGHNT and CDR2 is YENEEA. CDR3 length equals 14 residues. Between the trimmed V and J ends, which lost 1 base and 6 bases, there was a span of 9 bases. The CDR3 region has the DNA TGTGCCAGCAGCTTAGGACAGGCTCCCGGGGAGCTGTTTTTT. Translating gives CASSLGQAPGELFF.

V gene TRBV2 combines with J gene TRBJ1-6, with no clear D. The CDR3 contains 11 residues. Germline CDR1 and CDR2: SNHLY and FYNNEI. Trimming shortened V by 8 bases and J by 9 bases, and 8 bases separated the two germline ends. CDR3 DNA: TGTGCCAGCGGAGGGTCTTCACCCCTCCACTTT. It encodes CASGGSSPLHF. Filled out from reference TRBV2 and TRBJ1-6, the complete variable domain reads EPEVTQTPSHQVTQMGQEVILRCVPISNHLYFYWYRQILGQKVEFLVSFYNNEISEKSEIFDDQFSVERPDGSNFTLKIRSTKLEDSAMYFCASGGSSPLHFGNGTRLTVT.

This CDR3 is CASSRTTVPQETQYF. The CDR3 coding sequence is TGTGCCAGCAGCCGCACGACAGTCCCCCAAGAGACCCAGTACTTC. The rearrangement joins TRBV7-8 to TRBJ2-5, with D tentatively TRBD1 (5 bases). Germline V gives CDR1 SGHVS, CDR2 FQNEAQ. The CDR3 is 15 residues long. Trimming took 5 bases from V and 1 from J, leaving 14 bases between them.